This T cell receptor (beta chain) derives from a study of CD8+ T cells in alopecia areata. At the level of the study: At a dose of 5 to 10 mg twice daily, oral tofacitinib was given to treated patients. Study-level results: Whereas mice showed it more clearly, TCR sharing across patients was murkier, possibly because of HLA.

The CDR3 contains 16 residues. The germline CDR1 and CDR2 sequences are SGHAT and FQNNGV. Losses at the gene ends were 2 bases for V and 0 bases for J; bases not matched to a gene: 6. Turning to this clone: Its target is not known.

TCR sequencing used cDNA made by reverse transcription of extracted RNA. Assay: immunoSEQ multiplex PCR; the TCRdb copy retains only in-frame clones and omits some. The sample has a few hundred thousand clones; less than 45% are singletons. As for treatment: oral pan-JAK inhibitor, 5-10 mg twice daily. Sorting separated CD4+ and CD8+ T cells out of PBMCs. The starting material was CD4+ T cells sorted from blood, obtained around week 31, from a patient treated with tofacitinib. This receptor was obtained from a human donor with alopecia areata. The rearrangement uses TRBV11-2 and TRBJ2-7; TRBD1 matches 8 bases. The CDR3 DNA reads TGTGCCAGCAGCTTATCGTCAGGGGGCGCCTCCTACGAGCAGTACTTC. It codes for CASSLSSGGASYEQYF.